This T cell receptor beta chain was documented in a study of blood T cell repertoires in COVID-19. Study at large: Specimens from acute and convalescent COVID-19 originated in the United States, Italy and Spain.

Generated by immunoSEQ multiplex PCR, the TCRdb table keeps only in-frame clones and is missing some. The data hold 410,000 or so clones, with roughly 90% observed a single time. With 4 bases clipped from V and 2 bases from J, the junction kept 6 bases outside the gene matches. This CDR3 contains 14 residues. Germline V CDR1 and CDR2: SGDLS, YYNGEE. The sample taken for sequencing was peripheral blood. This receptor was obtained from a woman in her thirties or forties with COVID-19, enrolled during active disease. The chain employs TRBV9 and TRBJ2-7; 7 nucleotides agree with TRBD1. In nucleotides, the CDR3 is TGTGCCAGCAGCAGCCGGGACAGAGCCTACGAGCAGTACTTC. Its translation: CASSSRDRAYEQYF.